In this sample, the clone carrying this TCR beta chain turned up once. The antigen is unknown. The sample comes from a study of CD8 T cells in Susac syndrome. Trimming cost V 7 bases and J 0 bases, with 13 bases left between them. Germline assignment: CDR1 MNHNY and CDR2 SVGAGI (reference sequence). The CDR3 has 15 amino acids. Random hexamers were used to reverse transcribe an amount of roughly 0.5 to 1 ug RNA. immunoSEQ multiplex PCR amplified TCR beta CDR3 across 54 Vbeta, 13 Jbeta. TCRdb called the immunoSEQ multiplex PCR reads again in MiXCR, with one record for every CDR3 protein. The table records under 350,000 distinct CDR3 sequences, just over 90% of them present only once. Negative isolation was used for CD8+ and CD4+ T cells, and FACS enrichment was applied to TEMRA cells. Points from the study as a whole: Only a relatively small number of individuals were included in the TCR sequencing and HLA analysis.

The sequence derives from a human donor with multiple sclerosis. Specimen: CD4+ T cells from PBMCs. The rearrangement uses TRBV6-6 and TRBJ1-3; the D is unclear. The CDR3 DNA is TGTGCCAGCACCCCAGGACCCAACTCTGGAAACACCATATATTTT. Translating it yields CASTPGPNSGNTIYF.